This TCR beta chain appears in the sequencing data of a study of shared clonotypes between healthy human individuals. Study-wide results and caveats: The study drew on few donors, limiting represented genetic and exposure-history diversity.

CDR3 length: 12 residues. Germline CDR1 is MDHEN and CDR2 is SYDVKM. V was cut by 6 bases and J by 5 bases, with 8 bases left in between. About this clone itself: Its antigen is as yet unknown.

The replicate PCRs on unsorted PBMC were given about 300 ng DNA, which is some 32,000 T cell genomes. Per the authors' pipeline: Without quality scores, immunoSEQ junctional reads could not be filtered like full-length reads. Some clones are missing from TCRdb's copy, which holds only in-frame ones; the method was immunoSEQ multiplex PCR. V and J calls and clone size follow that table, whereas D and trimming were derived from the DNA. The table includes about 450,000 clones, roughly 85% detected once. Sequencing input: PBMCs. The chain joins TRBV28 to TRBJ2-1; D unresolved. This clonotype was obtained from a woman in her thirties or forties in good health. Some clones in this sample may be carry-over from other donors' samples. The chain's CDR3 is CASSQYHNEQFF. DNA for the CDR3: TGTGCCAGCAGCCAGTACCACAATGAGCAGTTCTTC.